This T cell receptor beta chain was observed in a study of technical replicates of blood from a handful of donors (TCRdb year 2017). On this clone itself: The specificity of this receptor is unknown. Per-base quality was not reported, and no clone a single base away is much larger than it.

Receptor libraries were prepared by the immunoSEQ multiplex PCR assay. Entries here come from immuneACCESS through TCRdb and include only in-frame sequences with V and J called. Some clones fail to appear in such tables; in the studies checked, an unresolved V gene covers under half of the shortfall, and the cause of the remainder is unknown. The sample records 15,000 or so clones, 84% of which are singletons. Approximately 10% of the sample lies in the top ten. CDR3 length: 14 amino acids, cysteine to phenylalanine. The DNA shown is the 42-base CDR3, in frame from base 1. CDR1 is given as SEHNR and CDR2 as FQNEAQ, both from the germline V gene (reference sequence). Here V drops 4 bases and J drops 3 bases, and the junction holds 1 base not matched to any gene.

Recombination joined TRBV7-9 with TRBJ1-4; TRBD1 fits 8 bases in the junction. This clonotype was sampled from a human donor in good health. The sample was PBMCs. The CDR3 region has the sequence CASSWGQANEKLFF. The bases are TGTGCCAGCAGCTGGGGACAGGCTAATGAAAAACTGTTTTTT.